Below are 2 T cell receptor beta chains sequenced from a single sample in a study of beta chain features in type 1 diabetes. The isolated RNA, all of it, was reverse transcribed, so expressed TCRB transcripts were what got sequenced. Some clones are missing from TCRdb's copy, which holds only in-frame ones; the method was immunoSEQ multiplex PCR. The sample consists of roughly 500,000 clones, about 10% of them appearing once. Sequencing was performed on naive CD4+ T cells from blood. These receptors were obtained from a woman aged 18-29 years in good health.

V and J are TRBV19 and TRBJ2-7; D not resolved. Germline V gene lookup returns CDR1 LNHDA and CDR2 SQIVND (reference sequence). This CDR3 is built from 14 residues. V gave up 5 bases and J gave up 2 bases, with 13 bases separating them. CDR3 in amino acids: CASSGQLHPYEQYF. In nucleotides, the CDR3 is TGTGCCAGTAGTGGGCAACTTCACCCCTACGAGCAGTACTTC. The entire variable domain, with the rest obtained from reference TRBV19 and TRBJ2-7, is as follows: DGGITQSPKYLFRKEGQNVTLSCEQNLNHDAMYWYRQDPGQGLRLIYYSQIVNDFQKGDIAEGYSVSREKKESFPLTVTSAQKNPTAFYLCASSGQLHPYEQYFGPGTRLTVT.

The V gene is TRBV4-3, the J gene TRBJ2-3; D is uncertain. The CDR3 runs to 13 residues. The V end was cut by 6 bases, the J end by 4 bases, with 11 bases between. The V gene's germline CDR1 is LGHNA and CDR2 YSLEER. CDR3 sequence reads: CASRGPGADTQYF. CDR3 in DNA: TGCGCCAGCAGAGGACCTGGGGCAGATACGCAGTATTTT.